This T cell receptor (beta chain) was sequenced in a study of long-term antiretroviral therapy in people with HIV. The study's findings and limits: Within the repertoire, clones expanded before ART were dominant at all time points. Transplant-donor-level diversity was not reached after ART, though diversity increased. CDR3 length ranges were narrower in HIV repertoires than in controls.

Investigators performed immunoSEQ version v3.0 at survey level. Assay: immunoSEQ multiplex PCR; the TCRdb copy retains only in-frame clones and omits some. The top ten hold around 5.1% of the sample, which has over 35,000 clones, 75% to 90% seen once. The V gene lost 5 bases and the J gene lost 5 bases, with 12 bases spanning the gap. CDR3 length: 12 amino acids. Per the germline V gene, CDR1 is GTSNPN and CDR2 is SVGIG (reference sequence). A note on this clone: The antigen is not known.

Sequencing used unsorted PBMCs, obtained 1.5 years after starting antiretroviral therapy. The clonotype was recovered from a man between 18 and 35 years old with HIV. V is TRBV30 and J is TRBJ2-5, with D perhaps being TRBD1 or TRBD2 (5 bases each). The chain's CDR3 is CAWWGLGETQYF. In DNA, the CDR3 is TGTGCCTGGTGGGGGTTGGGGGAGACCCAGTACTTC.